These 2 T cell receptor beta chains originate from one sample sequenced in a study of cytomegalovirus exposure and HLA in healthy donors. Libraries were prepared by immunoSEQ multiplex PCR; TCRdb keeps only in-frame clonotypes and omits some of them. The sample includes more than 200,000 clones, about 90% of them seen just once. Material for sequencing was PBMCs. Every receptor here comes from a young man in good health and CMV-seropositive.

The chain employs TRBV6-1 and TRBJ2-7, with D hard to call. V was cut by 1 base and J by 0 bases, with 10 bases left in between. Per germline, CDR1 MNHNS and CDR2 SASEGT. This CDR3 is built from 15 residues. The CDR3 region has the DNA TGTGCCAGCAGTGAAGTGTCCTATAGCTCCTACGAGCAGTACTTC. Its protein is CASSEVSYSSYEQYF.

The chain couples TRBV29-1 to TRBJ2-7; 8 nucleotides align to TRBD1. V was pared by 3 bases and J by 7 bases, with 14 bases of the junction left unmatched. Per the germline V gene, CDR1 is SQVTM and CDR2 is ANQGSEA. The CDR3 is 15 amino acids. This chain's CDR3 is CSVDIGTGGSGEQYF. CDR3 nucleotide sequence: TGCAGCGTTGATATAGGGACAGGAGGCTCGGGGGAGCAGTACTTC.